This T cell receptor (beta chain) is drawn from a study of shared clonotypes between healthy human individuals. The overall study: The donor pool was made up of two women and three men aged 18 to 49. CD4 naive cells filled three plates per donor, CD4 memory three, CD8 naive two and CD8 memory one.

Regarding this clone: Its antigen is as yet unknown.

TCRdb's table, derived via immunoSEQ multiplex PCR, lists solely in-frame clones and lacks some. The sample records 100,000 to 130,000 clones, roughly 70% being singletons. Overall study results and limits: The authors expected sequencing depth to affect clonotype sharing among donors. Clonotypes shared by all four donors outscored non-shared clonotypes in generation probability.

Trimming took 5 bases from V and 6 from J, leaving 11 bases between them. Looked up from germline, CDR1 is SGHAT and CDR2 is FQNNGV. The CDR3 runs 12 residues. The gene calls are TRBV11-2 and TRBJ2-7, with D unresolved. The specimen sequenced was memory CD8+ T cells sorted from blood. The subset denotes: CD45RO+ cells pooled with CCR7-negative TemRA cells. This clonotype was obtained from a young woman in good health. DNA of the CDR3: TGTGCCAGCAGCCGTTCTCAAGGCGAGCAGTACTTC. Translation gives CASSRSQGEQYF.